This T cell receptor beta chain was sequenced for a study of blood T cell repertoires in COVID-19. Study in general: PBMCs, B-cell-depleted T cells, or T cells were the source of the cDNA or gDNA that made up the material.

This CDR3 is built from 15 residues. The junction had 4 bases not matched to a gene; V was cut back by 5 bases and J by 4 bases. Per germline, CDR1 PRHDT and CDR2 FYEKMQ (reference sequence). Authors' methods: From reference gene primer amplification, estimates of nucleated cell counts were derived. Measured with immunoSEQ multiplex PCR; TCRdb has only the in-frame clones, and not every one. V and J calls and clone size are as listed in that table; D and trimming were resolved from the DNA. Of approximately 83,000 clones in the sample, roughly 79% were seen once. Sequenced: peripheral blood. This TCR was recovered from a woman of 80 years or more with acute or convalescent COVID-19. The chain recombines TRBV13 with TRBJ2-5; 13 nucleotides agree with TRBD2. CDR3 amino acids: CASSPTSGGGETQYF. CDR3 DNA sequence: TGTGCCAGCAGCCCTACTAGCGGGGGGGGAGAGACCCAGTACTTC.